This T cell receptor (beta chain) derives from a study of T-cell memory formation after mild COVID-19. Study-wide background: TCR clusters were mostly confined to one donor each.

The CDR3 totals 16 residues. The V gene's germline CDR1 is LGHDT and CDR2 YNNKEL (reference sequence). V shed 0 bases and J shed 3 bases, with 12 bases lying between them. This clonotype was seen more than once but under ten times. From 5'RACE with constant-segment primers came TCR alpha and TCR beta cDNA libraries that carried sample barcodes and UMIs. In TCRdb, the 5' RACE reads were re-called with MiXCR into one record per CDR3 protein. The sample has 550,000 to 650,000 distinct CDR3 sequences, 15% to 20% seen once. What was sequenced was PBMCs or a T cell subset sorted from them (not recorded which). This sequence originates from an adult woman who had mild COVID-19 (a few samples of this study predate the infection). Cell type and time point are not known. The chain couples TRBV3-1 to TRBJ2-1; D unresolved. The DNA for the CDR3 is TGTGCCAGCAGCCAAGACCCCGGTGGCTTCTACAATGAGCAGTTCTTC. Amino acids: CASSQDPGGFYNEQFF.